This T cell receptor (beta chain) was retrieved from a study of tissue T cells after allogeneic stem cell transplantation. Findings and caveats of the study: Tissue-detected TCR repertoire was only partly captured by blood and spleen T cells.

The junction had 10 bases not matched to a gene; V was cut back by 3 bases and J by 5 bases. The germline CDR1 and CDR2 sequences are SGHRS and YFSETQ. The CDR3 extends over 16 amino acids. For this clone: Antigen unknown.

Data came from immunoSEQ multiplex PCR; TCRdb stores just in-frame clones and leaves some out. The sample includes tens of thousands of clones, less than 85% seen only once; the top ten take approximately 8%. This receptor was taken from a female donor of 60 years or more with lung cancer. The genes are TRBV5-1 and TRBJ2-3, with 9 bases lining up with TRBD1. This specimen consisted of tissue from the ileum, obtained at autopsy. CDR3 sequence reads: CASSYYGTGSGDTQYF. CDR3 in DNA: TGCGCCAGCAGCTATTACGGGACAGGGAGTGGAGATACGCAGTATTTT.